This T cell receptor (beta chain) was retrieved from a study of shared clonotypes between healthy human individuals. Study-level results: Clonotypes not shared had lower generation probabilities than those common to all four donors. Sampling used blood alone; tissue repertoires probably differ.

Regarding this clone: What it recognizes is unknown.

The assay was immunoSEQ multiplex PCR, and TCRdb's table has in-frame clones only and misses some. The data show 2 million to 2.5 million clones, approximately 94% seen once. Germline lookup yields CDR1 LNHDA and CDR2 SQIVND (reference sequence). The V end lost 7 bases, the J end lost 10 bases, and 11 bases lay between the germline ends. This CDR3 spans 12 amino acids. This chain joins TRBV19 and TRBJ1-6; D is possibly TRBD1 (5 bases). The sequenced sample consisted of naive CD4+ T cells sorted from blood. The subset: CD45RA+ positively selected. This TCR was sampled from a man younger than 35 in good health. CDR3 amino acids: CASTAGGSPLHF. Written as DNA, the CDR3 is TGTGCCAGTACCGCCGGGGGGTCACCCCTCCACTTT.